The clone carrying this TCR beta chain has at least ten counts. Its specificity is unknown. TCRdb fed the reads into MiXCR, producing one record per CDR3 protein. This table has fewer than 250,000 distinct CDR3 sequences, roughly an eighth appearing once. The sample belongs to a study of T cell repertoires in cytomegalovirus infection. For the study at large: Through public TCR beta signatures, both CMV infection and matching HLA type were indicated.

V lost 7 bases and J lost 3, with 21 bases in between. This CDR3 has 16 amino acids. CDR1 is ENHRY and CDR2 is SYGVKD in the germline V gene. The study, taken as a whole, reports: The study found HLA-C-restricted CMV-specific TCR beta clonotypes dominating the ex vivo response. Using cumulative public TCR beta family frequency, the authors identified those who carried CMV together with the relevant HLA.

This TCR derives from a human donor in good health (CMV status not recorded). Some clones in this sample may be carry-over from other donors' samples. The chain employs TRBV10-3 and TRBJ1-1, with D unresolved. Input material: PBMCs. In nucleotides, the CDR3 is TGTGCCATCACGGCGGGGAGGGCACGTCGGGACACTGAAGCTTTCTTT. Its protein is CAITAGRARRDTEAFF.